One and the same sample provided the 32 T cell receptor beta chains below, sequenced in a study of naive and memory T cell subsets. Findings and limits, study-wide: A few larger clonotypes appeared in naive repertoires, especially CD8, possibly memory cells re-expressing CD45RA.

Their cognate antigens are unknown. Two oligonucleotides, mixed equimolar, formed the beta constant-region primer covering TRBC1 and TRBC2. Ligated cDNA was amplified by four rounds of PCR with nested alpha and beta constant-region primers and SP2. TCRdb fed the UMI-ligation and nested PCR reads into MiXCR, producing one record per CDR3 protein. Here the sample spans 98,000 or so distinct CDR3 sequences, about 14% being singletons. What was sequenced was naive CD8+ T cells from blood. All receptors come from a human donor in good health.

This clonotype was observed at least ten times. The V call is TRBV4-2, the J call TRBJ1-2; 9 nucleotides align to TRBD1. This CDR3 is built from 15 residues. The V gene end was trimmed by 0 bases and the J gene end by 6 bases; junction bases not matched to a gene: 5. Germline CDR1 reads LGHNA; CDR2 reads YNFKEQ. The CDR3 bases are TGTGCCAGCAGCCAAGATTCTGGGACAGGGAATGGCTACACCTTC. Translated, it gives CASSQDSGTGNGYTF.

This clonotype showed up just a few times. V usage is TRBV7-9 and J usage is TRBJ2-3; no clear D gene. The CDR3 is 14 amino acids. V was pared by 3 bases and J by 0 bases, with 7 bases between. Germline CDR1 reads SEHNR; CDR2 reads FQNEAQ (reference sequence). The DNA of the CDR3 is TGTGCCAGCAGCTTCTTCGATAGCACAGATACGCAGTATTTT. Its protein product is CASSFFDSTDTQYF.

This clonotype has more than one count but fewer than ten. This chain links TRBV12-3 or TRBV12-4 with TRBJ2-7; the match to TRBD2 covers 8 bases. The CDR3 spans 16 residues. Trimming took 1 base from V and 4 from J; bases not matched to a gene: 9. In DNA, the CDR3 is TGTGCCAGCAGTTTAGTCATGCCTAGCGGGTCTTACGAGCAGTACTTC. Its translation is CASSLVMPSGSYEQYF.

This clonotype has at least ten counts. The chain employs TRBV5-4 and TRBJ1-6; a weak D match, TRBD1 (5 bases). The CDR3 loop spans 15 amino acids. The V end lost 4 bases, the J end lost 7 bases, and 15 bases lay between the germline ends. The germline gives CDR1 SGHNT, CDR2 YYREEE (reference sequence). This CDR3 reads CASSLTGTVNSPLHF. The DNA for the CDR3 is TGTGCCAGCAGCCTAACCGGGACGGTCAATTCACCCCTCCACTTT.

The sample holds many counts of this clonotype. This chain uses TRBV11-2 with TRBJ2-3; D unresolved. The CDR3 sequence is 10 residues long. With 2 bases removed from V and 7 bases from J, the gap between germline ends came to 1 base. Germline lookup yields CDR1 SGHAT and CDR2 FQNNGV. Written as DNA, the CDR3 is TGTGCCAGCAGCTTAAATACGCAGTATTTT. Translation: CASSLNTQYF. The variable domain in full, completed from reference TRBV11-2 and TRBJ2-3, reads EAGVAQSPRYKIIEKRQSVAFWCNPISGHATLYWYQQILGQGPKLLIQFQNNGVVDDSQLPKDRFSAERLKGVDSTLKIQPAKLEDSAVYLCASSLNTQYFGPGTRLTVL.

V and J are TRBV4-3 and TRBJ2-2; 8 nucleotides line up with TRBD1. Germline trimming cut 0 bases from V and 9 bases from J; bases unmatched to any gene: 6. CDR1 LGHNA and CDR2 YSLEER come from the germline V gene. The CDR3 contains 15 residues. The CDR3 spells CASSQDRRQGRELFF. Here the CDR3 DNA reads TGCGCCAGCAGCCAAGATAGGAGACAGGGGAGGGAGCTGTTTTTT.

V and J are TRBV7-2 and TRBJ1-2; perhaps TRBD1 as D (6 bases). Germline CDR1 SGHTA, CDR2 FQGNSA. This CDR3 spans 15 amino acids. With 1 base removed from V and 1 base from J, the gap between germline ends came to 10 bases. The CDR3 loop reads CASSLDQGLNYGYTF. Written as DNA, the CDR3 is TGTGCCAGCAGCTTAGACCAGGGGCTTAACTATGGCTACACCTTC.

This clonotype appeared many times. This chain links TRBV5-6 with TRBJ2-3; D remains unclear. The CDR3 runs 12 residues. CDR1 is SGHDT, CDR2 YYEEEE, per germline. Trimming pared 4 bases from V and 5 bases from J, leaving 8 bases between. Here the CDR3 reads CASSRNVDTQYF. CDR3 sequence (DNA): TGTGCCAGCAGCCGGAACGTAGATACGCAGTATTTT.

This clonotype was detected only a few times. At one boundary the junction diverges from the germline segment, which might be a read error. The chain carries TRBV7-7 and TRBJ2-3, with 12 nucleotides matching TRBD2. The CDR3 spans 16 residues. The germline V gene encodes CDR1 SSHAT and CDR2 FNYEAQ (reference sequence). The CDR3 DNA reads TGTGCTAGCAGCTTAGCGACTAGCGGGAGTCCAGATACGCAGTATTTT. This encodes CASSLATSGSPDTQYF. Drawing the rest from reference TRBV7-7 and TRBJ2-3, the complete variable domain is GAGVSQSPRYKVTKRGQDVTLRCDPISSHATLYWYQQALGQGPEFLTYFNYEAQPDKSGLPSDRFSAERPEGSISTLTIQRTEQRDSAMYRCASSLATSGSPDTQYFGPGTRLTVL.

CDR3 coding DNA: TGTGCCACCAGGATGGGCATTTGGGCTTTCTTT. Translated: CATRMGIWAFF. The chain carries TRBV27 and TRBJ1-1; D is unclear. CDR1 and CDR2 from the germline V gene are MNHEY and SMNVEV (reference sequence). Trimming pared 10 bases from V and 11 bases from J, leaving 17 bases between. CDR3 size: 11 residues.

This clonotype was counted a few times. The CDR3 DNA sequence: TGTGCCAGCGGCAGGGGAAATGAGCAGTTCTTC. Translation: CASGRGNEQFF. This chain joins TRBV12-3 or TRBV12-4 and TRBJ2-1; maybe TRBD1 (6 bases). The CDR3 covers 11 residues. V was clipped by 8 bases and J by 7 bases, with 9 bases between them.

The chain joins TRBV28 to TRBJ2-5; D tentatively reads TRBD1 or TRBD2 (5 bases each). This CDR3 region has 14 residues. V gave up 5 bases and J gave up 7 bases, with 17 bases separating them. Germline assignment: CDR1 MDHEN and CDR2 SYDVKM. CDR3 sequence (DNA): TGTGCCAGCAGTCTGAGGGACCTTAAAGGGACCCAGTACTTC. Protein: CASSLRDLKGTQYF.

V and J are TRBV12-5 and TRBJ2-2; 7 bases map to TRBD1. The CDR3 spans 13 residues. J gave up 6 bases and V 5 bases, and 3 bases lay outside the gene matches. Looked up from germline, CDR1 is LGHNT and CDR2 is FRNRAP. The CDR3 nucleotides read TGTGCTAGTGGTCCAGGGGGATCCGGGGAGCTGTTTTTT. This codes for CASGPGGSGELFF.

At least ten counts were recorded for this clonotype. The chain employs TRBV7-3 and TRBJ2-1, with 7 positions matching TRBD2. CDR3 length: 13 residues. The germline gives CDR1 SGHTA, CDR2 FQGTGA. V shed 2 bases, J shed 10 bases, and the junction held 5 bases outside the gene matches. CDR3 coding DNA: TGTGCCAGCAGCTTAGCGGGAGTTCGCGAGCAGTTCTTC. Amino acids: CASSLAGVREQFF.

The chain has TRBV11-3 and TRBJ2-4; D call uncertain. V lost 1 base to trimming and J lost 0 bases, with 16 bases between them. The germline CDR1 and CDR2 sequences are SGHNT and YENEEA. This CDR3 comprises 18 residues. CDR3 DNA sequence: TGTGCCAGCAGCTTAGCCCCCCCGTCGGCCTTAGCCAAAAACATTCAGTACTTC. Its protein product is CASSLAPPSALAKNIQYF.

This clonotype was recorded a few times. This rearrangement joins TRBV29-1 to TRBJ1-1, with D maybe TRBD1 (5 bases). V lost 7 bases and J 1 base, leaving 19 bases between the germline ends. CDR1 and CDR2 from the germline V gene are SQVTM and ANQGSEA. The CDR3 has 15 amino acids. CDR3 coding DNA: TGCAGCGCCTACGAGGGGTTCCAGACGAACACTGAAGCTTTCTTT. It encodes CSAYEGFQTNTEAFF.

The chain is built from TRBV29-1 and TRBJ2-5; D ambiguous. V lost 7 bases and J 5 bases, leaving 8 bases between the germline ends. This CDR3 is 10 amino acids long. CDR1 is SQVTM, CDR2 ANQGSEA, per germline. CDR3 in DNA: TGCAGCGCCATAAGGGAGACCCAGTACTTC. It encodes CSAIRETQYF.

DNA for the CDR3: TGTGCCAGCAGTTTAGGGGACCTCTACGAGCAGTACTTC. It is translated as CASSLGDLYEQYF. The chain joins TRBV12-3 or TRBV12-4 to TRBJ2-7; D might be TRBD1 or TRBD2, each matching 5 bases. Deletions cut 1 base from V and 3 bases from J, with 7 bases between. The CDR3 extends over 13 amino acids.

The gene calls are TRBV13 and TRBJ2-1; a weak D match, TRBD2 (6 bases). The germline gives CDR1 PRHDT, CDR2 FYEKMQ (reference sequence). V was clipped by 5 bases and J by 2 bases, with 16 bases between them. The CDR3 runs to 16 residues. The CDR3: CASSPPGLTAYNEQFF. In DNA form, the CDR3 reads TGTGCCAGCAGCCCCCCGGGACTGACCGCCTACAATGAGCAGTTCTTC.

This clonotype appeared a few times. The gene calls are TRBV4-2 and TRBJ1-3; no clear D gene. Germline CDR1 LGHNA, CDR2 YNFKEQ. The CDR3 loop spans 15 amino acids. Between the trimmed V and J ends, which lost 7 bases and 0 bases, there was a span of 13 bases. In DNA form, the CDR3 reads TGTGCCAGCACCAAATCCCTCAACTCTGGAAACACCATATATTTT. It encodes CASTKSLNSGNTIYF.

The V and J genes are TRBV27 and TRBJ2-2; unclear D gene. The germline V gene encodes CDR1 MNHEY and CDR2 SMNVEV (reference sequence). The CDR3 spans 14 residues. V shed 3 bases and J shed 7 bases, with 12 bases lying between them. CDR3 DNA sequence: TGTGCCAGCAGTTTCCTGAATCAGGTCGGGGAGCTGTTTTTT. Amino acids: CASSFLNQVGELFF.

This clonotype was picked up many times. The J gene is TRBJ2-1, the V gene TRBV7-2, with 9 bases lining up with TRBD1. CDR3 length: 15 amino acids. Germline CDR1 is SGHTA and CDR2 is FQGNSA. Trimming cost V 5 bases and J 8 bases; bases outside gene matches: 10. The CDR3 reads CASSATGTGYDEQFF. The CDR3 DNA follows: TGTGCCAGCAGCGCTACCGGGACAGGGTACGATGAGCAGTTCTTC.

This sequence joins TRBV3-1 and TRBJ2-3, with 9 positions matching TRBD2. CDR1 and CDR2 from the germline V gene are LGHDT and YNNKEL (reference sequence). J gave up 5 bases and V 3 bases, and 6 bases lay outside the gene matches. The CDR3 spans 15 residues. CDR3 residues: CASSHLAGMVDTQYF. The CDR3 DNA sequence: TGTGCCAGCAGCCATCTAGCGGGGATGGTAGATACGCAGTATTTT.

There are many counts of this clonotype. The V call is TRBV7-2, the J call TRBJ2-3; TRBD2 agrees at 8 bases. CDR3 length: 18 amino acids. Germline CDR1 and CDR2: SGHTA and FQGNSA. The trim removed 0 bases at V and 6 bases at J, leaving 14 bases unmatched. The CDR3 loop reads CASSLAGIAGSPMDTQYF. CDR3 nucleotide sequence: TGTGCCAGCAGCTTAGCGGGGATAGCGGGGTCTCCGATGGATACGCAGTATTTT. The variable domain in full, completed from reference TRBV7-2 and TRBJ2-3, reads GAGVSQSPSNKVTEKGKDVELRCDPISGHTALYWYRQSLGQGLEFLIYFQGNSAPDKSGLPSDRFSAERTGGSVSTLTIQRTQQEDSAVYLCASSLAGIAGSPMDTQYFGPGTRLTVL.

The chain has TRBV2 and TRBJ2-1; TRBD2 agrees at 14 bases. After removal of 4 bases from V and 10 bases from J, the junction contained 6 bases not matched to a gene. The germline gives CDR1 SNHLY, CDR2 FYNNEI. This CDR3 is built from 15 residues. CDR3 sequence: CASSATSGRAYEQFF. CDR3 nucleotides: TGTGCCAGCAGTGCGACTAGCGGGAGGGCCTACGAGCAGTTCTTC.

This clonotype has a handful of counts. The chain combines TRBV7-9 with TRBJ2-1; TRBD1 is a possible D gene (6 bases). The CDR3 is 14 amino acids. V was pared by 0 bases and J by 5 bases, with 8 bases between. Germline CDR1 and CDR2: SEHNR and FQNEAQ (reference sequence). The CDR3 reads CASSLAGQNNEQFF. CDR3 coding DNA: TGTGCCAGCAGCTTAGCTGGACAGAACAATGAGCAGTTCTTC. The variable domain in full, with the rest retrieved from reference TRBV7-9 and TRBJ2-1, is DTGVSQNPRHKITKRGQNVTFRCDPISEHNRLYWYRQTLGQGPEFLTYFQNEAQLEKSRLLSDRFSAERPKGSFSTLEIQRTEQGDSAMYLCASSLAGQNNEQFFGPGTRLTVL.

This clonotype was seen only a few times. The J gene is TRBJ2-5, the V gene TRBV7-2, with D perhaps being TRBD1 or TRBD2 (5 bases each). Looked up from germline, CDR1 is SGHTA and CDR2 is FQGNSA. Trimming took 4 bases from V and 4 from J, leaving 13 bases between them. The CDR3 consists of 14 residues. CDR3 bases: TGTGCCAGCAGCTCCCCCCGTGGGGGAGAGACCCAGTACTTC. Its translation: CASSSPRGGETQYF.

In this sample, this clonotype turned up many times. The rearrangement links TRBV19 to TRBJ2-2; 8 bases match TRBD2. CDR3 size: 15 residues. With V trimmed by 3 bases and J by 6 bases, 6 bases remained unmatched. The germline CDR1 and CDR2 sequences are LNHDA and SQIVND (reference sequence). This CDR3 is CASSMGLGGPGELFF. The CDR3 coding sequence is TGTGCCAGTAGTATGGGACTAGGGGGTCCCGGGGAGCTGTTTTTT.

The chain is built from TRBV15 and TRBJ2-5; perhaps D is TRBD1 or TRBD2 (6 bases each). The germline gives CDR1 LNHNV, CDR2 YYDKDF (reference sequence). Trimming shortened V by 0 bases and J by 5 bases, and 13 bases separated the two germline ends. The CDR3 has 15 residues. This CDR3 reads CATSRDPPGAETQYF. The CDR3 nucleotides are TGTGCCACCAGCAGAGATCCGCCGGGGGCCGAGACCCAGTACTTC.

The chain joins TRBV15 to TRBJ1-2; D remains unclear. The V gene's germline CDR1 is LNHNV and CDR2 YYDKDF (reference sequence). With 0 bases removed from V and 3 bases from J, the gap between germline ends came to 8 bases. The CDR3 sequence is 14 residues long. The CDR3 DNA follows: TGTGCCACCAGCAGAGATTACCGAGACTATGGCTACACCTTC. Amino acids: CATSRDYRDYGYTF.

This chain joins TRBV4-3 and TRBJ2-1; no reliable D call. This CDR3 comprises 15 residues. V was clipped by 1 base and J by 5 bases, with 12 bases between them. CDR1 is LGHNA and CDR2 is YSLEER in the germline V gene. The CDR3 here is CASSQAPWTNNEQFF. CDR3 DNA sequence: TGCGCCAGCAGCCAAGCCCCGTGGACGAACAATGAGCAGTTCTTC.

CDR3 amino acids: CASRRGGERYTDTQYF. The CDR3 DNA sequence: TGTGCCAGCAGACGGGGCGGGGAACGCTACACAGATACGCAGTATTTT. This chain joins TRBV7-9 and TRBJ2-3; perhaps TRBD2 as D (6 bases). Germline V gene sequence: CDR1 SEHNR, CDR2 FQNEAQ (reference sequence). Trimming took 6 bases from V and 2 from J, leaving 18 bases between them. The CDR3 is made up of 16 amino acids.